This is a list of T cell receptor beta chains from one sample in a study of TIL therapy for anti-PD-1-resistant metastatic lung cancer. The protocol was immunoSEQ multiplex PCR, while the TCRdb copy is restricted to in-frame clones and leaves out a portion. The profile shows several thousand clones, roughly 70% of them singletons. The specimen comprised tumor tissue, sampled at baseline. The source is a person aged 25-79 years with non-small cell lung cancer. CDR3s include the opening cysteine and the closing phenylalanine or tryptophan. Fields, in order: D gene, V gene, J gene, clone size, CDR3 protein, CDR3 DNA. The D gene is left open where the match is weak. Only some rows state a clone size, as once, few, many or a class for expanded clones.

NA,TRBV7-9,TRBJ1-2,NA,CASSLVSASGYTF,TGTGCCAGCAGCTTAGTGAGTGCGAGCGGCTACACCTTC
TRBD1,TRBV28,TRBJ1-2,NA,CASSPYNGKTGGYGYTF,TGTGCCAGCAGTCCCTACAACGGGAAAACAGGGGGCTATGGCTACACCTTC
NA,TRBV29-1,TRBJ2-5,NA,CSVGDETQYF,TGCAGCGTCGGGGACGAGACCCAGTACTTC
TRBD2,TRBV6-5,TRBJ2-1,NA,CASSPNSGGHEQFF,TGTGCCAGCAGCCCAAACTCGGGAGGCCATGAGCAGTTCTTC
NA,TRBV4-1,TRBJ2-7,once,CASSQAADRPTYEQYF,TGCGCCAGCAGCCAAGCCGCGGACAGACCTACTTACGAGCAGTACTTC
NA,TRBV27,TRBJ2-7,NA,CASSSPDFSYEQYF,TGTGCCAGCAGTTCACCTGATTTCTCCTACGAGCAGTACTTC
TRBD1,TRBV19,TRBJ1-4,few,CASSMGQGREKLFF,TGTGCCAGTAGTATGGGACAGGGTAGGGAAAAACTGTTTTTT
TRBD1,TRBV18,TRBJ1-2,NA,CASSPGTGSYGYTF,TGTGCCAGCTCACCAGGGACAGGGAGCTATGGCTACACCTTC
NA,TRBV7-2,TRBJ1-1,NA,CASSLAASGGTEAFF,TGTGCCAGCAGCTTAGCGGCCTCCGGGGGCACTGAAGCTTTCTTT
NA,TRBV7-2,TRBJ1-1,NA,CASSSARLGGTEAFF,TGTGCCAGCAGCTCTGCCAGACTGGGAGGCACTGAAGCTTTCTTT
NA,TRBV2,TRBJ1-1,NA,CASSDLGRANTEAFF,TGTGCCAGCAGTGACCTGGGCAGGGCGAACACTGAAGCTTTCTTT
NA,TRBV7-2,TRBJ1-2,NA,CASSPGGEYYGYTF,TGTGCCAGCAGTCCAGGAGGGGAGTACTATGGCTACACCTTC
NA,TRBV27,TRBJ2-7,NA,CASSLASWADKLNF,TGTGCCAGCAGTTTAGCTAGCTGGGCCGACAAACTCAATTTC
NA,TRBV10-3,TRBJ1-2,few,CAINTGNYGYTF,TGTGCCATCAACACAGGGAACTATGGCTACACCTTC
NA,TRBV5-4,TRBJ2-3,NA,CASSLGATSTDTQYF,TGTGCCAGCAGCTTGGGGGCGACTAGCACAGATACGCAGTATTTT
TRBD1,TRBV28,TRBJ2-3,NA,CATGQGALRPDTQYF,TGTGCCACGGGTCAGGGGGCTTTGCGCCCAGATACGCAGTATTTT
NA,TRBV11-2,TRBJ1-6,NA,CASSLAGQGRSPLHF,TGTGCCAGCAGCTTAGCTGGGCAGGGACGTTCACCCCTCCACTTT
TRBD1,TRBV15,TRBJ1-6,NA,CATSRTGTGGSPLHF,TGTGCCACCAGCAGGACAGGGACAGGGGGTTCACCCCTCCACTTT
NA,TRBV19,TRBJ1-1,few,CASSILVNTEAFF,TGTGCCAGTAGTATTTTAGTGAACACTGAAGCTTTCTTT
NA,TRBV20-1,TRBJ2-7,few,CSAINIYEQYF,TGCAGTGCTATCAATATCTACGAGCAGTACTTC
TRBD1,TRBV5-4,TRBJ1-2,NA,CASSWRQGYGYTF,TGTGCCAGCAGCTGGCGACAGGGCTATGGCTACACCTTC
TRBD2,TRBV27,TRBJ2-1,NA,CASSTLAGGIFNEQFF,TGTGCCAGCAGTACGCTAGCGGGAGGGATTTTCAATGAGCAGTTCTTC
TRBD2,TRBV5-1,TRBJ2-1,NA,CASSLVGLAGGPKRDEQFF,TGCGCCAGCAGCTTGGTTGGGCTAGCGGGAGGGCCCAAGAGGGATGAGCAGTTCTTC
NA,TRBV7-2,TRBJ2-3,NA,CASSLVLLATDTQYF,TGTGCCAGCAGCTTAGTACTGCTAGCAACAGATACGCAGTATTTT
TRBD1,TRBV28,TRBJ2-2,NA,CASSLWRDRASEELFF,TGTGCCAGCAGTTTATGGCGGGACAGGGCTTCAGAGGAGCTGTTTTTT
TRBD2,TRBV6-4,TRBJ2-1,NA,CASSETSGDYNEQFF,TGTGCCAGCAGCGAGACTAGCGGAGATTACAATGAGCAGTTCTTC
NA,TRBV28,TRBJ2-7,few,CASSFGLYEQYF,TGTGCCAGCAGTTTCGGACTCTACGAGCAGTACTTC
NA,TRBV15,TRBJ2-7,NA,CATSRGGYEQYF,TGTGCCACCAGCCGCGGCGGCTACGAGCAGTACTTC
NA,TRBV11-3,TRBJ2-1,NA,CASSLGPLNEQFF,TGTGCCAGCAGCTTAGGTCCCCTGAATGAGCAGTTCTTC
NA,TRBV28,TRBJ2-7,NA,CASSLGKGPSYEQYF,TGTGCCAGCAGTTTGGGTAAGGGTCCCTCCTACGAGCAGTACTTC
NA,TRBV11-1,TRBJ1-5,NA,CASSLGGYNQPQHF,TGTGCCAGCAGCTTGGGGGGGTACAATCAGCCCCAGCATTTT
NA,TRBV19,TRBJ1-1,few,CASSSPPEGLNTEAFF,TGTGCCAGTAGTTCTCCCCCCGAAGGGCTGAACACTGAAGCTTTCTTT